The count of the clone carrying this TCR beta chain is one. Its cognate antigen is unknown. Each cDNA held unique molecular identifiers, and template switching gave it a universal primer site. TCRdb recomputed calls from the 5' RACE reads with MiXCR, one row per CDR3 protein. The sample includes 1,800,000 or so distinct CDR3 sequences, less than 35% seen only once; the top ten take 0.25% to 0.3%. These data are taken from a study of identical twins. Study-wide points: Among monozygotic twins, out-of-frame TCR alpha sharing exceeded what models predicted. Findings depended on cross-sectional statistics rather than tracking the same donors.

Germline loops: CDR1 DFQATT, CDR2 SNEGSKA (reference sequence). The V end was cut by 4 bases, the J end by 6 bases, with 16 bases between. The CDR3 extends over 13 amino acids. Each donor (without exception) was a healthy Caucasian. This sequence was found in a newborn girl in good health. The sequenced sample consisted of cord blood. J is TRBJ2-7 and V is TRBV20-1; D uncertain. The CDR3 DNA sequence: TGCAGTGCTACCGACGTAGGCCAGAGCGAGCAGTACTTC. Translating gives CSATDVGQSEQYF.